Detailed here is one T cell receptor (delta chain). The protein held in TCRdb is that of a much larger clone and does not match this DNA's translation at residue 6, likely because of a read error; the protein shown is translated from the DNA. Other DNA sequences within the sample encode an identical CDR3. The data belong to a study of gamma-delta T cells after stem cell transplantation. V lost 2 bases, J lost 2 bases, and 23 bases lay in between. CDR1 and CDR2 from the germline V gene are GEAIGNYY and EKD. The CDR3 contains 18 residues. TCRdb fed the RT-PCR reads to CATT. Of about 15,000 delta-chain clones in the sample, roughly 9.1% were seen once.

Source material: gamma-delta T cells. V gene TRDV2 combines with J gene TRDJ1, with D possibly being TRDD3 (5 bases). This clonotype was obtained from a human donor. It is not recorded whose cells these are; they may come from a transplant donor. CDR3 bases: TGTGCCTGTGACAAACGGGGGCCCCGTGAGGGATCGACCGATAAACTCATCTTT. Protein product: CACDKRGPREGSTDKLIF.